One TCR beta chain is described in this entry. Its antigen is not identified. This record comes from a study of cytomegalovirus exposure and HLA in healthy donors. General observations from the study: A later analysis reported that several of the most significant clusters appeared to be linked to common viral pathogens, among them Epstein-Barr virus.

It was with 60 Vbeta and 13 Jbeta primers that the PCR ran. Here immunoSEQ multiplex PCR was the method, and the copy in TCRdb shows in-frame clones only, minus some. The sample lists 150,000 or so clones, roughly three quarters occurring once. Sequenced sample: PBMCs. The sequence came from a male donor in good health and CMV-seronegative.

The CDR3 sequence: CASSEEGGAPFGANVLTF. The DNA of the CDR3 is TGTGCCAGCAGTGAAGAAGGGGGCGCCCCTTTTGGGGCCAACGTCCTGACTTTC. The chain combines TRBV6-1 with TRBJ2-6; 7 nucleotides align to TRBD1. The CDR3 consists of 18 residues. Germline loops: CDR1 MNHNS, CDR2 SASEGT. The V and J ends lost 1 base and 3 bases, in that order; junction bases with no gene match: 9.